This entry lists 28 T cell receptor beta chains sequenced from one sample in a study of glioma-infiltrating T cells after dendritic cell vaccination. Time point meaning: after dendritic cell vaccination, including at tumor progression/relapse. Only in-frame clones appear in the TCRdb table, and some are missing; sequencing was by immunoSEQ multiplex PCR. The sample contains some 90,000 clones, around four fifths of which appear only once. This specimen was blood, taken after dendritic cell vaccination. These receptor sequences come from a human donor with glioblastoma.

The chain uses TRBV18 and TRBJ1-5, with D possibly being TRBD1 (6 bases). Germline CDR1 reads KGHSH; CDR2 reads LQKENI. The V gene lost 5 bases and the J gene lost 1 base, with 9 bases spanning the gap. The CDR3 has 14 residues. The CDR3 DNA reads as TGTGCCAGCTCATCCGGGACAAGCAATCAGCCCCAGCATTTT. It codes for CASSSGTSNQPQHF. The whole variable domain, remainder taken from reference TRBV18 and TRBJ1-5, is NAGVMQNPRHLVRRRGQEARLRCSPMKGHSHVYWYRQLPEEGLKFMVYLQKENIIDESGMPKERFSAEFPKEGPSILRIQQVVRGDSAAYFCASSSGTSNQPQHFGDGTRLSIL.

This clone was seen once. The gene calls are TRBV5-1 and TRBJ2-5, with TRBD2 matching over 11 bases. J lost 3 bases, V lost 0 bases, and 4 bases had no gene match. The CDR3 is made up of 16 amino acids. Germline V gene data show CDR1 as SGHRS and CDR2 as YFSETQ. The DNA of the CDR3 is TGCGCCAGCAGCTTGGCGACTAGCGGGACCGAAGAGACCCAGTACTTC. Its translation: CASSLATSGTEETQYF.

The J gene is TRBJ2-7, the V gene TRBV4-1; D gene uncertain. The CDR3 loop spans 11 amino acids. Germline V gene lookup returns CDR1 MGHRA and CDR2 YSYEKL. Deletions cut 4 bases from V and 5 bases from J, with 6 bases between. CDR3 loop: CASSPGDEQYF. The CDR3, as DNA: TGCGCCAGCAGCCCAGGCGACGAGCAGTACTTC.

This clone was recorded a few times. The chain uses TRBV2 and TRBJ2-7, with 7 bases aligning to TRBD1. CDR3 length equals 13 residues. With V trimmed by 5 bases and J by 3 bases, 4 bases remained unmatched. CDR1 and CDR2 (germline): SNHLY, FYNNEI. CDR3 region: CASSPGQIYEQYF. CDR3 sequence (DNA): TGTGCCAGCAGTCCGGGACAGATCTACGAGCAGTACTTC.

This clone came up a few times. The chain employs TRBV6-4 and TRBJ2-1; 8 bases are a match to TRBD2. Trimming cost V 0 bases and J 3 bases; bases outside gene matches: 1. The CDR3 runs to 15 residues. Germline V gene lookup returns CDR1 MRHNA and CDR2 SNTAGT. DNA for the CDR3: TGTGCCAGCAGTGACTCAGCGGGGGACTACAATGAGCAGTTCTTC. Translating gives CASSDSAGDYNEQFF.

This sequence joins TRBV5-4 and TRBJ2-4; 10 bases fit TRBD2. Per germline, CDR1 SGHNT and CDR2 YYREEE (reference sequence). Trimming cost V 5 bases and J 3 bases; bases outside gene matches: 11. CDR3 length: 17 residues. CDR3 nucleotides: TGTGCCAGCAGGAGCTTGGGTCTAGCGGGAGTCAAAAACATTCAGTACTTC. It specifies CASRSLGLAGVKNIQYF.

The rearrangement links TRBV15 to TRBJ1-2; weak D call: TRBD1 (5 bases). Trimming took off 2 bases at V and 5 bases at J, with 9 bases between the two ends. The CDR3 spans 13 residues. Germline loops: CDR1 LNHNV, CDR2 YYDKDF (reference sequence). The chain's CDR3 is CATSRQRTYGYTF. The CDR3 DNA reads TGTGCCACCAGCAGACAGAGGACATATGGCTACACCTTC.

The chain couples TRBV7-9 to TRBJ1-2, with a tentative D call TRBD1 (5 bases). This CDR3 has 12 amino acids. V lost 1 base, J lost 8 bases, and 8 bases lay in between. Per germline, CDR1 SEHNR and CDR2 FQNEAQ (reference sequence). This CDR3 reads CASSLGGAGYTF. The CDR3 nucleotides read TGTGCCAGCAGCTTAGGGGGCGCGGGCTACACCTTC.

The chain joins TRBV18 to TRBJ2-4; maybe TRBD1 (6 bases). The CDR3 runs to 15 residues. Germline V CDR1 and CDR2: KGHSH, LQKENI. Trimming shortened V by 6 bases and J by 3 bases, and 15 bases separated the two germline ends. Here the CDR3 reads CASSPWTVDKNIQYF. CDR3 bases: TGTGCCAGCTCGCCCTGGACAGTGGACAAAAACATTCAGTACTTC.

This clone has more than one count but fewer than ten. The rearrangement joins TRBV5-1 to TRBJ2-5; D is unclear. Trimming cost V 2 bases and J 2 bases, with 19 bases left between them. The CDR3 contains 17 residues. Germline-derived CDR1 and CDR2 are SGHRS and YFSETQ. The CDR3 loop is CASSFGYTAIVQETQYF. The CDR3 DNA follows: TGCGCCAGCAGCTTTGGGTATACAGCCATTGTACAAGAGACCCAGTACTTC.

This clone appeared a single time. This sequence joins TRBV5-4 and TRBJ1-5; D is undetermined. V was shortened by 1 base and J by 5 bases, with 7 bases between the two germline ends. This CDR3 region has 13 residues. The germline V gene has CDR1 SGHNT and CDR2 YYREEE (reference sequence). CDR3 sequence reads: CASSLSRDQPQHF. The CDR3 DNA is TGTGCCAGCAGCTTGTCCCGGGATCAGCCCCAGCATTTT.

CDR3 sequence reads: CASREGALPTEQYF. The CDR3 region has the DNA TGTGCCAGCAGGGAGGGGGCGCTTCCTACCGAGCAGTACTTC. V usage is TRBV2 and J usage is TRBJ2-7, with D perhaps matching TRBD1 (7 bases). The CDR3 is 14 residues long. V lost 6 bases, J lost 6 bases, and 18 bases lay in between. Germline-derived CDR1 and CDR2 are SNHLY and FYNNEI. Drawing the rest from reference TRBV2 and TRBJ2-7, the complete variable domain is EPEVTQTPSHQVTQMGQEVILRCVPISNHLYFYWYRQILGQKVEFLVSFYNNEISEKSEIFDDQFSVERPDGSNFTLKIRSTKLEDSAMYFCASREGALPTEQYFGPGTRLTVT.

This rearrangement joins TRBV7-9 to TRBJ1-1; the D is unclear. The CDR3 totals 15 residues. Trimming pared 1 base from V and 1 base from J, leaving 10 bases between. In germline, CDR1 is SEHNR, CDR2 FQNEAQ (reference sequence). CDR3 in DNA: TGTGCCAGCAGCTTAGGGAGGACTGCGAACACTGAAGCTTTCTTT. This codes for CASSLGRTANTEAFF.

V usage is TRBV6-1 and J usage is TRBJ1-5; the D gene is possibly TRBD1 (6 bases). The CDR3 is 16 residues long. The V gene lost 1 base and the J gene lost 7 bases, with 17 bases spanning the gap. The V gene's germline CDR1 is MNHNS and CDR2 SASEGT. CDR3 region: CASSEVHSQGWQPQHF. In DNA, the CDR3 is TGTGCCAGCAGTGAAGTTCACTCACAGGGCTGGCAGCCCCAGCATTTT.

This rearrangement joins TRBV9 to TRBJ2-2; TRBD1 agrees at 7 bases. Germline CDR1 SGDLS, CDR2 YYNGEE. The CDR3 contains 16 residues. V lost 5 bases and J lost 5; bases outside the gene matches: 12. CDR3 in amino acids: CASSALARGRTGELFF. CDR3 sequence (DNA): TGTGCCAGCAGTGCCCTGGCCAGGGGGAGAACCGGGGAGCTGTTTTTT.

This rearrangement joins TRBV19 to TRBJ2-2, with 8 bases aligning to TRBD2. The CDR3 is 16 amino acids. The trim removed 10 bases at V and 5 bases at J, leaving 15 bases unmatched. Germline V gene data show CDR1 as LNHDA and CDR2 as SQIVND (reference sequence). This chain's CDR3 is CATDRSSGSWTGELFF. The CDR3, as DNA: TGTGCCACCGACCGGTCCAGCGGGAGTTGGACCGGGGAGCTGTTTTTT.

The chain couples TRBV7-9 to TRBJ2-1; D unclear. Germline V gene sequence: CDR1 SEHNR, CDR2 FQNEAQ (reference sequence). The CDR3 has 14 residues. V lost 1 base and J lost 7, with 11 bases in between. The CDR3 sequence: CASSLVPSPNEQFF. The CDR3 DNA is TGTGCCAGCAGCTTAGTTCCGAGCCCAAATGAGCAGTTCTTC.

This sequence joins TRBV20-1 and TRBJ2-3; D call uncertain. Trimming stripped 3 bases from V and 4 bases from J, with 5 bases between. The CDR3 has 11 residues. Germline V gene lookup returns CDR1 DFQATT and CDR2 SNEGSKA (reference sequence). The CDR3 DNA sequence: TGCAGTGCTAGTTCTCCAGATACGCAGTATTTT. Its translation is CSASSPDTQYF.

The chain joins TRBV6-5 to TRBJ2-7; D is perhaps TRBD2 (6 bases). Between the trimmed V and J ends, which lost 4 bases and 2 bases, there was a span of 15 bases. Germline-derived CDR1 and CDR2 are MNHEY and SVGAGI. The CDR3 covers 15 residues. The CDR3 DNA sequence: TGTGCCAGCAGTTCCGGAAGAGGAGGGACCTACGAGCAGTACGTC. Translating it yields CASSSGRGGTYEQYV.

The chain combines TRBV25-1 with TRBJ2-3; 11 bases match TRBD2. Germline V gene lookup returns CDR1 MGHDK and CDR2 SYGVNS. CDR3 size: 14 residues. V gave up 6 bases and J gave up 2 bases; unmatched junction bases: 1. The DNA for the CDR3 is TGTGCCAGCAGGACTAGCGGGGCCACAGATACGCAGTATTTT. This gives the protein CASRTSGATDTQYF.

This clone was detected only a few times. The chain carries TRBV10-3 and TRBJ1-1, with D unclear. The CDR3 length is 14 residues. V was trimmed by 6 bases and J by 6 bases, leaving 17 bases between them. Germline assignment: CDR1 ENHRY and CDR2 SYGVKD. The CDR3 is CAISPREGRPEAFF. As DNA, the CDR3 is TGTGCCATCAGCCCTCGGGAGGGTCGGCCTGAAGCTTTCTTT.

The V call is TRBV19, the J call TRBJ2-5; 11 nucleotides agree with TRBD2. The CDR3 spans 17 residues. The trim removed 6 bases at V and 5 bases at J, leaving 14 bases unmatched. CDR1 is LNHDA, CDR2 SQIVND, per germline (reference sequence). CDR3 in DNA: TGTGCCAGTAGGGCCCGGCCTAGCGGGGGGACCAGGGAGACCCAGTACTTC. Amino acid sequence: CASRARPSGGTRETQYF.

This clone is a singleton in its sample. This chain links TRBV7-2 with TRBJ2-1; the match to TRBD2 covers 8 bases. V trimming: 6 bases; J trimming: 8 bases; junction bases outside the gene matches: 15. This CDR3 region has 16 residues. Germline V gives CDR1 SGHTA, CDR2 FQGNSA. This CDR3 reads CASSLDPGTRRHEQFF. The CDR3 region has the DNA TGTGCCAGCAGTCTGGACCCCGGGACTAGACGGCATGAGCAGTTCTTC.

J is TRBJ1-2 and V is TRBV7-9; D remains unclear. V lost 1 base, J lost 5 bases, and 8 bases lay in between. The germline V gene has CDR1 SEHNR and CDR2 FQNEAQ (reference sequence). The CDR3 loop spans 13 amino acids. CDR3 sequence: CASSLGELYGYTF. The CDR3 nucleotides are TGTGCCAGCAGCTTAGGAGAACTATATGGCTACACCTTC.

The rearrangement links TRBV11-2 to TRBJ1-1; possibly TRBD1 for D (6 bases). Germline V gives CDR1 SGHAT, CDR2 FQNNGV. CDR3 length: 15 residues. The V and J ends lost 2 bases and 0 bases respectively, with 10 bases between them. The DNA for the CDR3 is TGTGCCAGCAGCTTAACGACAGGAATGAACACTGAAGCTTTCTTT. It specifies CASSLTTGMNTEAFF.

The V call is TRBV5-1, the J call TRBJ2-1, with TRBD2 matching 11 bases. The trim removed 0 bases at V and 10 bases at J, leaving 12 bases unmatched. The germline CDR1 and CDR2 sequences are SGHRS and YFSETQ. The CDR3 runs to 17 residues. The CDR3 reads CASSLALLAGDPWEQFF. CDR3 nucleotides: TGCGCCAGCAGCTTGGCCCTACTAGCGGGGGACCCTTGGGAGCAGTTCTTC.

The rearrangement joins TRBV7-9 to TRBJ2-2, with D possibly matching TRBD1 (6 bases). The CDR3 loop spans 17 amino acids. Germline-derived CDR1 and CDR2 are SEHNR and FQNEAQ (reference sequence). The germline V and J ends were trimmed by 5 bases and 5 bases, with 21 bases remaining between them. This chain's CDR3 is CASSKKPGVDRTGELFF. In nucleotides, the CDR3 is TGTGCCAGCAGCAAAAAACCAGGGGTAGACAGGACCGGGGAGCTGTTTTTT.

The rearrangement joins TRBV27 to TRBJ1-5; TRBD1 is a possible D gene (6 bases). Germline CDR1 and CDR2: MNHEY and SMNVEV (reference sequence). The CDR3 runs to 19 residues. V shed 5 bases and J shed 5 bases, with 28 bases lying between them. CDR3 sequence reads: CASSPRPFLGAERYQPQHF. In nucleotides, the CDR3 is TGTGCCAGCAGTCCGCGACCATTTCTGGGGGCAGAAAGATATCAGCCCCAGCATTTT.